The 22 T cell receptor beta chains in this list originate from one sample, sequenced in a study of T cell responses to AZD1222 COVID-19 vaccine (TCRdb year 2021). Library construction relied on the immunoSEQ multiplex PCR assay. In TCRdb, the immuneACCESS table is reduced to in-frame sequences with V and J assigned. These tables do not hold every clone; where another copy was compared, an unresolved V gene accounts for under half, and the others remain unexplained. For this sample the table gives 100,000 to 150,000 clones, of which roughly 91% were detected only once. About 7.1% of the sample comes from the top ten. The intended sense of this specimen's time point label: about 28 days (+/-7) after the second vaccine dose. The sequencing here drew on peripheral blood, taken 28 days after the second AZD1222 dose. The source is an adult who received the AZD1222 COVID-19 vaccine.

This chain uses TRBV21-1 with TRBJ1-2; TRBD1, the table's D call, was not compared with the DNA. TRBV21-1 counts as a pseudogene. The CDR3 loop spans 17 amino acids. In DNA, the CDR3 is TGTGCCAGCAGCAAAGCTCCTCCGACAGGGGGTAACTATGGCTACACCTTC. Its translation: CASSKAPPTGGNYGYTF.

This clone was recorded once. CDR3 DNA sequence: TGTGCCAGCACCTCTAATAGGGCTGAAAAACTGTTTTTT. Residues: CASTSNRAEKLFF. The chain is built from TRBV12-3 or TRBV12-4 and TRBJ1-4; D unresolved. V was pared by 7 bases and J by 7 bases, with 13 bases between. The CDR3 has 13 amino acids.

A single count supports this clone. The genes are TRBV29-1 and TRBJ2-7; tentatively, D is TRBD1 or TRBD2 (5 bases each). The V end lost 4 bases, the J end lost 9 bases, and 13 bases lay between the germline ends. CDR3 length: 11 amino acids. CDR1 and CDR2 from the germline V gene are SQVTM and ANQGSEA. This chain's CDR3 is CSVAGTAGQYF. CDR3 nucleotide sequence: TGCAGCGTTGCAGGGACGGCGGGGCAGTACTTC.

This rearrangement joins TRBV6-5 to TRBJ1-4; D unresolved. This CDR3 spans 15 amino acids. In germline, CDR1 is MNHEY, CDR2 SVGAGI. Trimming pared 0 bases from V and 8 bases from J, leaving 13 bases between. DNA of the CDR3: TGTGCCAGCAGTTACTCATCCCGTTGGTCCGAAAAACTGTTTTTT. Translation gives CASSYSSRWSEKLFF.

This clone was recorded once. DNA for the CDR3: TGTGCCAGCAGTTTAAAGGCGGCGGAGACCCAGTACTTC. It specifies CASSLKAAETQYF. V and J are TRBV27 and TRBJ2-5; D unclear. V shed 2 bases and J shed 5 bases, with 9 bases lying between them. There are 13 residues in the CDR3. Germline V gene lookup returns CDR1 MNHEY and CDR2 SMNVEV (reference sequence).

The chain recombines TRBV15 with TRBJ1-2; tentatively, D is TRBD1 (6 bases). The germline V and J ends were trimmed by 0 bases and 8 bases, with 19 bases remaining between them. CDR3 length: 16 amino acids. The V gene's germline CDR1 is LNHNV and CDR2 YYDKDF (reference sequence). The CDR3 sequence is CATSRDVLRDTRGYTF. DNA of the CDR3: TGTGCCACCAGCAGAGATGTTTTAAGGGACACTAGGGGCTACACCTTC. Full variable domain (outside the CDR3, taken from reference TRBV15 and TRBJ1-2): DAMVIQNPRYQVTQFGKPVTLSCSQTLNHNVMYWYQQKSSQAPKLLFHYYDKDFNNEADTPDNFQSRRPNTSFCFLDIRSPGLGDTAMYLCATSRDVLRDTRGYTFGSGTRLTVV.

The CDR3 bases are TGCGCCAGCAGCCCTACTGGGGAGACCCAGTACTTC. Protein: CASSPTGETQYF. The gene calls are TRBV4-1 and TRBJ2-5; D is undetermined. CDR3 size: 12 residues. V was shortened by 4 bases and J by 5 bases, with 8 bases between the two germline ends. Germline V gene sequence: CDR1 MGHRA, CDR2 YSYEKL.

This chain links TRBV13 with TRBJ2-7, with D possibly being TRBD1 or TRBD2 (5 bases each). Looked up from germline, CDR1 is PRHDT and CDR2 is FYEKMQ (reference sequence). This CDR3 has 15 amino acids. V was shortened by 3 bases and J by 6 bases, with 18 bases between the two germline ends. The CDR3 DNA is TGTGCCAGCAGCTTCGGGGCGGGCATTATGTTCGAGCAGTACTTC. Translated, it gives CASSFGAGIMFEQYF.

The V gene is TRBV15, the J gene TRBJ2-7; D unresolved. The CDR3 contains 12 residues. Looked up from germline, CDR1 is LNHNV and CDR2 is YYDKDF (reference sequence). V lost 1 base and J lost 5, with 6 bases in between. The CDR3: CATSRGQDEQYF. CDR3 coding DNA: TGTGCCACCAGCAGAGGACAAGACGAGCAGTACTTC.

The chain employs TRBV5-6 and TRBJ2-1; perhaps TRBD1 as D (5 bases). There are 14 residues in the CDR3. V was trimmed by 0 bases and J by 5 bases, leaving 9 bases between them. The germline V gene has CDR1 SGHDT and CDR2 YYEEEE. DNA for the CDR3: TGTGCCAGCAGCTTGGATAGCAGGGACAATGAGCAGTTCTTC. Protein product: CASSLDSRDNEQFF.

This clone has only one observation. The genes are TRBV13 and TRBJ2-3; TRBD2 matches at 11 bases. CDR1 is PRHDT, CDR2 FYEKMQ, per germline (reference sequence). The J segment lost 2 bases and the V segment lost 0 bases, leaving 7 bases of the junction unmatched. CDR3 size: 18 residues. The CDR3 DNA sequence: TGTGCCAGCAGCTTAGGCCTTTCTAGCGGGAGGAACACAGATACGCAGTATTTT. Protein product: CASSLGLSSGRNTDTQYF.

The chain joins TRBV7-8 to TRBJ1-5; a possible D gene is TRBD1 (6 bases). CDR3 length: 18 residues. The germline V and J ends were trimmed by 1 base and 4 bases, with 20 bases remaining between them. Germline CDR1 is SGHVS and CDR2 is FQNEAQ. CDR3 nucleotide sequence: TGTGCCAGCAGCTTAGAGGGCTGGGGCAGGGGTTGGAATCAGCCCCAGCATTTT. This codes for CASSLEGWGRGWNQPQHF. Full variable domain (missing parts from reference TRBV7-8 and TRBJ1-5): GAGVSQSPRYKVAKRGQDVALRCDPISGHVSLFWYQQALGQGPEFLTYFQNEAQLDKSGLPSDRFFAERPEGSVSTLKIQRTQQEDSAVYLCASSLEGWGRGWNQPQHFGDGTRLSIL.

This sequence joins TRBV5-6 and TRBJ2-5; unclear D gene. Trimming stripped 0 bases from V and 5 bases from J, with 5 bases between. Germline V gene sequence: CDR1 SGHDT, CDR2 YYEEEE. The CDR3 length is 12 residues. The CDR3: CASSLVQETQYF. The CDR3 bases are TGTGCCAGCAGCTTGGTGCAGGAGACCCAGTACTTC. The full variable domain, with the rest looked up from reference TRBV5-6 and TRBJ2-5, is DAGVTQSPTHLIKTRGQQVTLRCSPKSGHDTVSWYQQALGQGPQFIFQYYEEEERQRGNFPDRFSGHQFPNYSSELNVNALLLGDSALYLCASSLVQETQYFGPGTRLLVL.

The chain uses TRBV7-9 and TRBJ2-1; D call uncertain. CDR1 SEHNR and CDR2 FQNEAQ come from the germline V gene (reference sequence). Trimming removed 1 base from V and 9 bases from J, with 7 bases in between. The CDR3 is made up of 12 amino acids. The chain's CDR3 is CASSLGGGEQFF. In DNA, the CDR3 is TGTGCCAGCAGCTTAGGAGGTGGTGAGCAGTTCTTC.

The chain combines TRBV4-1 with TRBJ2-7; 7 bases align to TRBD1. Germline V gene lookup returns CDR1 MGHRA and CDR2 YSYEKL. This CDR3 region has 15 residues. With V trimmed by 4 bases and J by 0 bases, 6 bases remained unmatched. CDR3 protein: CASSLRTGDSYEQYF. The DNA for the CDR3 is TGCGCCAGCAGCCTTAGGACAGGCGACTCCTACGAGCAGTACTTC.

This clone was seen a single time. The chain combines TRBV7-2 with TRBJ1-1, with a weak D call TRBD1 (5 bases). Germline V gives CDR1 SGHTA, CDR2 FQGNSA. The CDR3 length is 13 residues. The V gene lost 5 bases and the J gene lost 1 base, with 8 bases spanning the gap. Written as DNA, the CDR3 is TGTGCCAGCAGCCGGGGGGGGAACACTGAAGCTTTCTTT. As protein: CASSRGGNTEAFF.

The J gene is TRBJ1-2, the V gene TRBV27, with 10 nucleotides matching TRBD1. Germline assignment: CDR1 MNHEY and CDR2 SMNVEV (reference sequence). This CDR3 region has 18 residues. V lost 6 bases to trimming and J lost 1 base; unmatched junction nucleotides: 14. CDR3 nucleotide sequence: TGTGCCAGCAGACCGGGCGGGACAGGGGTGGCTCTTAACTATGGCTACACCTTC. Protein product: CASRPGGTGVALNYGYTF.

The CDR3 protein is CASRMTGRNTEAFF. CDR3 nucleotide sequence: TGTGCCAGTAGGATGACAGGGAGGAACACTGAAGCTTTCTTT. This chain connects TRBV19 to TRBJ1-1, with 7 bases aligning to TRBD1. This CDR3 is built from 14 residues. J was trimmed by 1 base and V by 6 bases; bases with no gene match: 5. CDR1 and CDR2 (germline): LNHDA, SQIVND (reference sequence).

This chain uses TRBV5-4 with TRBJ2-5; D is perhaps TRBD2 (7 bases). The CDR3 covers 15 residues. V lost 3 bases to trimming and J lost 5 bases, with 17 bases between them. Germline V gene data show CDR1 as SGHNT and CDR2 as YYREEE (reference sequence). The DNA for the CDR3 is TGTGCCAGCAGCTCCAAGGGGGGGATACGGGAGACCCAGTACTTC. It encodes CASSSKGGIRETQYF.

The chain carries TRBV29-1 and TRBJ2-6; D is tentatively TRBD1 or TRBD2 (7 bases each). V shed 6 bases and J shed 1 base, with 25 bases lying between them. Germline assignment: CDR1 SQVTM and CDR2 ANQGSEA. The CDR3 length is 19 residues. For the CDR3, the DNA is TGCAGCGTCGGGAGGCTGGGTCCCGGGACAGCTTCTGGGGCCAACGTCCTGACTTTC. Translation gives CSVGRLGPGTASGANVLTF.

The J gene is TRBJ2-7, the V gene TRBV24-1, with TRBD1 as a possible D gene (6 bases). Germline V lookup: CDR1 KGHDR, CDR2 SFDVKD. The V end was cut by 4 bases, the J end by 0 bases, with 12 bases between. The CDR3 consists of 15 residues. The CDR3 DNA sequence: TGTGCCACCAGTGACCCGACAGGCGACTCCTACGAGCAGTACTTC. Translating gives CATSDPTGDSYEQYF.

As regards this clone: The sample holds other DNA sequences that translate to the same CDR3. This chain uses TRBV4-1 with TRBJ1-1; D possibly corresponds to TRBD1 (5 bases). Trimming took off 0 bases at V and 5 bases at J, with 16 bases between the two ends. Germline V lookup: CDR1 MGHRA, CDR2 YSYEKL. The CDR3 contains 16 residues. The CDR3 spells CASSQDKRQGGTEAFF. CDR3 nucleotide sequence: TGCGCCAGCAGCCAAGATAAAAGGCAGGGAGGGACTGAAGCTTTCTTT.